One sample yielded the 5 T cell receptor beta chains listed below, sequenced in a study of blood T cell repertoires in COVID-19. Some clones are missing from TCRdb's copy, which holds only in-frame ones; the method was immunoSEQ multiplex PCR. The repertoire includes hundreds of thousands of clones, more than 75% of them detected once, and approximately 1.6% sits in the top ten. What was sequenced was PBMCs or T cells enriched from blood (not recorded which). The receptor source for this set is a woman aged 50 to 60 who had recovered from COVID-19.

The chain recombines TRBV9 with TRBJ1-2, with 8 positions matching TRBD1. The CDR3 extends over 15 amino acids. Germline CDR1 is SGDLS and CDR2 is YYNGEE. V trimming: 0 bases; J trimming: 4 bases; junction bases outside the gene matches: 5. CDR3 nucleotide sequence: TGTGCCAGCAGCGTAGCCCATGGACAGGGCTATGGCTACACCTTC. This codes for CASSVAHGQGYGYTF.

V gene TRBV5-1 combines with J gene TRBJ2-7; D not resolved. This CDR3 is 14 amino acids long. The germline V gene encodes CDR1 SGHRS and CDR2 YFSETQ. V shed 0 bases and J shed 2 bases, with 9 bases lying between them. This CDR3 is CASSLEQSTYEQYF. CDR3 in DNA: TGCGCCAGCAGCTTGGAACAGTCTACCTACGAGCAGTACTTC. Complete variable domain (other parts from reference TRBV5-1 and TRBJ2-7): KAGVTQTPRYLIKTRGQQVTLSCSPISGHRSVSWYQQTPGQGLQFLFEYFSETQRNKGNFPGRFSGRQFSNSRSEMNVSTLELGDSALYLCASSLEQSTYEQYFGPGTRLTVT.

CDR3 protein: CASSFESYEQYF. In DNA form, the CDR3 reads TGTGCCAGCAGTTTTGAGTCCTACGAGCAGTACTTC. This chain joins TRBV12-3 or TRBV12-4 and TRBJ2-7; D gene uncertain. Trimming pared 3 bases from V and 1 base from J, leaving 4 bases between. CDR3 length: 12 amino acids.

The chain recombines TRBV12-3 or TRBV12-4 with TRBJ2-5; 7 bases fit TRBD1. This CDR3 is built from 13 residues. V shed 6 bases and J 5 bases; nucleotides not matched to a gene: 6. CDR3 DNA: TGTGCCAGCAGGGAGACAGGGCGCGAGACCCAGTACTTC. Amino acid sequence: CASRETGRETQYF.

The chain couples TRBV5-5 to TRBJ2-5; 7 bases map to TRBD1. Germline CDR1 reads SGHKS; CDR2 reads YYEKEE (reference sequence). The CDR3 extends over 15 amino acids. V dropped 3 bases and J dropped 5; count of bases not matched to a gene: 10. In DNA, the CDR3 is TGTGCCAGCAGCTACAGGACAGGTGGTCGCGAGACCCAGTACTTC. This codes for CASSYRTGGRETQYF.